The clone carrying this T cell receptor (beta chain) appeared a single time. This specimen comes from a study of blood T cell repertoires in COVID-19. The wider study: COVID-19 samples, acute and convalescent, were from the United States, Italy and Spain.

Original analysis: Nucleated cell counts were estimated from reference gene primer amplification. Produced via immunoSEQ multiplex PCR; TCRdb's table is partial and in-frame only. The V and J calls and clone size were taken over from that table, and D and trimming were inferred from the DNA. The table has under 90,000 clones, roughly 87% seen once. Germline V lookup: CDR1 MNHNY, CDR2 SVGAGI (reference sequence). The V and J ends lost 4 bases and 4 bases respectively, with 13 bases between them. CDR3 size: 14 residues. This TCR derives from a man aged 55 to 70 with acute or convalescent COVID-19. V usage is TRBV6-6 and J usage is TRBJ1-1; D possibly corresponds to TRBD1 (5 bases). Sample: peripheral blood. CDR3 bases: TGTGCCAGCAGTTCCGACATCGGGGGCACTGAAGCTTTCTTT. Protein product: CASSSDIGGTEAFF.